The 9 T cell receptor beta chains below all came from one sample that was sequenced in a study of blood T cell repertoires in COVID-19. The protocol was immunoSEQ multiplex PCR, while the TCRdb copy is restricted to in-frame clones and leaves out a portion. The sample records fewer than 25,000 clones, roughly 91% being singletons. The source material was peripheral blood. These receptors were obtained from a woman in her sixties with active COVID-19.

The CDR3 nucleotides read TGTGCCAGCAGTACAACCCGCTCTGGAAACACCATATATTTT. This codes for CASSTTRSGNTIYF. The J gene is TRBJ1-3, the V gene TRBV6-4; D not certain. Germline assignment: CDR1 MRHNA and CDR2 SNTAGT. Trimming stripped 5 bases from V and 0 bases from J, with 8 bases between. The CDR3 is made up of 14 amino acids.

This chain uses TRBV5-1 with TRBJ2-1; D might be TRBD2 (7 bases). Germline CDR1 SGHRS, CDR2 YFSETQ. V was clipped by 2 bases and J by 2 bases, with 8 bases between them. CDR3 length: 14 residues. The CDR3 region has the DNA TGCGCCAGCAGCTTCGGGGGGCCCTACAATGAGCAGTTCTTC. It specifies CASSFGGPYNEQFF.

This clone is classed as medium-sized (0.01 to 0.1%). V is TRBV12-2 and J is TRBJ1-5; whether TRBD1, the table's D call, matches the DNA was not checked. TRBV12-2 is a listed pseudogene. This CDR3 comprises 14 residues. The CDR3 bases are TGTGCAAGTCGCGACCGACAGGGAACACAGCCCCAGCATTTT. Translated: CASRDRQGTQPQHF.

This chain connects TRBV5-4 to TRBJ2-3; 15 bases align to TRBD2. The CDR3 runs to 16 residues. V was clipped by 3 bases and J by 6 bases; unmatched bases: 5. Germline CDR1 reads SGHNT; CDR2 reads YYREEE (reference sequence). This CDR3 reads CASSYRTSGGADTQYF. The DNA of the CDR3 is TGTGCCAGCAGCTACCGGACTAGCGGGGGGGCGGATACGCAGTATTTT.

The rearrangement links TRBV3-1 (or the pseudogene TRBV3-2) to TRBJ1-1; D is uncertain. Looked up from germline, CDR1 is LGHDT and CDR2 is YNNKEL (reference sequence). The CDR3 is made up of 13 amino acids. V lost 1 base to trimming and J lost 6 bases, with 9 bases between them. The CDR3 bases are TGTGCCAGCAGCCAAGGGGCTGGATCTGAAGCTTTCTTT. This translates into CASSQGAGSEAFF.

The genes are TRBV9 and TRBJ1-4; possible D gene TRBD1, 6 bases. In germline, CDR1 is SGDLS, CDR2 YYNGEE. The CDR3 length is 14 residues. The ends were cut back, 0 bases at V and 7 bases at J, with 10 bases in the middle. The CDR3 protein is CASSVDREGEKLFF. The CDR3 nucleotides read TGTGCCAGCAGCGTAGACAGGGAGGGTGAAAAACTGTTTTTT. The full variable domain, completed using reference TRBV9 and TRBJ1-4, is DSGVTQTPKHLITATGQRVTLRCSPRSGDLSVYWYQQSLDQGLQFLIQYYNGEERAKGNILERFSAQQFPDLHSELNLSSLELGDSALYFCASSVDREGEKLFFGSGTQLSVL.

This chain links TRBV19 with TRBJ1-2, with 9 bases aligning to TRBD1. V trimming: 5 bases; J trimming: 4 bases; junction bases outside the gene matches: 5. The CDR3 runs 14 residues. Germline CDR1 and CDR2: LNHDA and SQIVND (reference sequence). The DNA of the CDR3 is TGTGCCAGTAGTGGGGGACAGGGAGGCTATGGCTACACCTTC. Amino acid sequence: CASSGGQGGYGYTF.

J is TRBJ2-5 and V is TRBV10-3, with a possible D match to TRBD1 (5 bases). The CDR3 is 13 residues long. Deletions cut 6 bases from V and 5 bases from J, with 13 bases between. Germline values: CDR1 ENHRY, CDR2 SYGVKD. CDR3 in amino acids: CAIRRDPGETQYF. The CDR3 DNA reads as TGTGCCATCAGAAGAGACCCAGGGGAGACCCAGTACTTC.

The genes are TRBV9 and TRBJ2-5; 7 bases align to TRBD1. The CDR3 is 16 residues long. The germline V gene encodes CDR1 SGDLS and CDR2 YYNGEE. V gave up 3 bases and J gave up 1 base; unmatched junction bases: 9. The CDR3 DNA is TGTGCCAGCAGCGGAGGGGGCGGGCTCCCCCAAGAGACCCAGTACTTC. It codes for CASSGGGGLPQETQYF. Variable domain in full (rest from reference TRBV9 and TRBJ2-5): DSGVTQTPKHLITATGQRVTLRCSPRSGDLSVYWYQQSLDQGLQFLIQYYNGEERAKGNILERFSAQQFPDLHSELNLSSLELGDSALYFCASSGGGGLPQETQYFGPGTRLLVL.